This paragraph reports one TCR beta chain. Its target is unknown. The data are from a study of radiotherapy plus CTLA-4 blockade in lung cancer. Study-wide points: Early clone dynamics of blood T cells, plus interferon-beta, reportedly predicted response best.

Sequencing used immunoSEQ multiplex PCR; TCRdb keeps in-frame clones, though not all of them. The profile shows over 75,000 clones, about four fifths of them singletons. Material: peripheral blood, obtained from a patient treated with radiotherapy plus ipilimumab. This clonotype was obtained from a human donor with non-small cell lung cancer who had stable disease on radiotherapy plus ipilimumab.

The CDR3 protein is CASSYAQGRNQPQHF. In DNA form, the CDR3 reads TGTGCCAGCAGTTACGCACAGGGGCGCAATCAGCCCCAGCATTTT. The chain couples TRBV28 to TRBJ1-5, with TRBD1 matching 7 bases. From germline, CDR1 is MDHEN and CDR2 SYDVKM. The CDR3 totals 15 residues. Unmatched junction bases numbered 5, after V lost 4 bases and J lost 2 bases.